Presented here are 30 T cell receptor beta chains from one specimen sequenced in a study of shared clonotypes between healthy human individuals. The method was immunoSEQ multiplex PCR; TCRdb's version includes in-frame clones alone and lacks a portion of them. Here the sample spans about 1,500,000 clones, roughly 96% being singletons. The sequencing input was naive CD4+ T cells sorted from blood. Subset indicated: CD45RA+ positively selected. These receptors originate from a man aged 30-40 years in good health.

V gene TRBV30 combines with J gene TRBJ2-7; D is unresolved. V lost 2 bases and J lost 6, with 14 bases in between. There are 13 residues in the CDR3. The germline gives CDR1 GTSNPN, CDR2 SVGIG (reference sequence). CDR3 nucleotide sequence: TGTGCCTGGAGTCCATCCCCTCAAGGCGAGCAGTACTTC. This translates into CAWSPSPQGEQYF.

CDR3 loop: CASNLLPGTVLTYEQYF. The CDR3 nucleotides are TGTGCCAGCAACCTCTTACCCGGGACAGTGCTCACCTACGAGCAGTACTTC. V usage is TRBV11-2 and J usage is TRBJ2-7; 7 bases match TRBD1. Trimming cost V 7 bases and J 2 bases; bases outside gene matches: 17. The V gene's germline CDR1 is SGHAT and CDR2 FQNNGV. The length of the CDR3 is 17 residues.

This clone was observed a handful of times. The chain couples TRBV5-4 to TRBJ2-2; D is unclear. This CDR3 region has 13 residues. Per germline, CDR1 SGHNT and CDR2 YYREEE (reference sequence). With 3 bases removed from V and 7 bases from J, the gap between germline ends came to 10 bases. The CDR3 region is CASSSAYNGELFF. The CDR3 DNA reads as TGTGCCAGCAGCTCAGCTTATAACGGGGAGCTGTTTTTT. Full variable domain (remainder filled in from reference TRBV5-4 and TRBJ2-2): ETGVTQSPTHLIKTRGQQVTLRCSSQSGHNTVSWYQQALGQGPQFIFQYYREEENGRGNFPPRFSGLQFPNYSSELNVNALELDDSALYLCASSSAYNGELFFGEGSRLTVL.

V gene TRBV12-2 combines with J gene TRBJ1-5. TRBV12-2 is described as a pseudogene. This CDR3 spans 17 amino acids. In DNA, the CDR3 is TGTGCAAGTCGCTTCGTACTAGAACCAGGGTCCAATCAGCCCCAGCATTTT. This gives the protein CASRFVLEPGSNQPQHF.

This clone has only one observation. J is TRBJ2-2 and V is TRBV5-1; 9 nucleotides agree with TRBD1. The CDR3 contains 14 residues. Per the germline V gene, CDR1 is SGHRS and CDR2 is YFSETQ. V shed 6 bases and J 4 bases; nucleotides not matched to a gene: 4. The CDR3 bases are TGCGCCAGCATGGACAGGGGCGGCACCGGGGAGCTGTTTTTT. It yields the protein CASMDRGGTGELFF.

The rearrangement links TRBV29-1 to TRBJ2-4; tentatively, D is TRBD1 or TRBD2 (5 bases each). Between the trimmed V and J ends, which lost 6 bases and 9 bases, there was a span of 27 bases. The CDR3 sequence is 16 residues long. Germline CDR1 and CDR2: SQVTM and ANQGSEA. DNA of the CDR3: TGCAGCGTCGCCGAAGGGGAGTTAGGGTCAACGGGCATTCAGTACTTC. Translated: CSVAEGELGSTGIQYF. Based on the CDR3 plus reference TRBV29-1 and TRBJ2-4, the full variable domain is SAVISQKPSRDICQRGTSLTIQCQVDSQVTMMFWYRQQPGQSLTLIATANQGSEATYESGFVIDKFPISRPNLTFSTLTVSNMSPEDSSIYLCSVAEGELGSTGIQYFGAGTRLSVL.

The rearrangement uses TRBV5-1 and TRBJ1-4; TRBD1 is a possible D gene (6 bases). The CDR3 loop spans 15 amino acids. The germline V and J ends were trimmed by 4 bases and 8 bases, with 18 bases remaining between them. The germline V gene has CDR1 SGHRS and CDR2 YFSETQ. The CDR3 reads CASSAQGMGEEKLFF. CDR3 bases: TGCGCCAGCAGCGCCCAGGGGATGGGAGAAGAAAAACTGTTTTTT.

V and J are TRBV5-5 and TRBJ2-7; TRBD1 agrees at 11 bases. Germline loops: CDR1 SGHKS, CDR2 YYEKEE (reference sequence). V lost 3 bases, J lost 3 bases, and 5 bases stayed unmatched. The CDR3 contains 15 residues. DNA of the CDR3: TGTGCCAGCAGCTCTAAGGGGACAGGGGGCTACGAGCAGTACTTC. Translating it yields CASSSKGTGGYEQYF.

The chain combines TRBV18 with TRBJ1-1; D perhaps matches TRBD1 (6 bases). This CDR3 contains 13 residues. V lost 4 bases and J 5 bases, leaving 11 bases between the germline ends. Per the germline V gene, CDR1 is KGHSH and CDR2 is LQKENI. The CDR3 protein is CASSRKGGTEAFF. The DNA of the CDR3 is TGTGCCAGCTCACGGAAGGGGGGTACTGAAGCTTTCTTT.

The V call is TRBV5-1, the J call TRBJ1-4; D is unresolved. The V and J ends lost 0 bases and 7 bases respectively, with 10 bases between them. Germline CDR1 and CDR2: SGHRS and YFSETQ. The CDR3 spans 14 residues. CDR3 sequence: CASSLVGFGEKLFF. The CDR3 DNA is TGCGCCAGCAGCTTGGTGGGGTTCGGTGAAAAACTGTTTTTT.

The V call is TRBV5-1, the J call TRBJ2-6; possible D gene TRBD1, 7 bases. Germline-derived CDR1 and CDR2 are SGHRS and YFSETQ. The CDR3 has 16 amino acids. Trimming took 4 bases from V and 2 from J, leaving 13 bases between them. CDR3 residues: CASSPGGLTGANVLTF. The CDR3 DNA follows: TGCGCCAGCAGCCCAGGGGGGCTCACTGGGGCCAACGTCCTGACTTTC.

The chain carries TRBV19 and TRBJ1-1; D possibly corresponds to TRBD1 (6 bases). The CDR3 is 14 residues long. The V end was cut by 3 bases, the J end by 1 base, with 9 bases between. The germline V gene has CDR1 LNHDA and CDR2 SQIVND (reference sequence). The CDR3: CASSIGTTNTEAFF. The CDR3 DNA sequence: TGTGCCAGTAGTATCGGGACAACGAACACTGAAGCTTTCTTT. Variable domain in full (rest from reference TRBV19 and TRBJ1-1): DGGITQSPKYLFRKEGQNVTLSCEQNLNHDAMYWYRQDPGQGLRLIYYSQIVNDFQKGDIAEGYSVSREKKESFPLTVTSAQKNPTAFYLCASSIGTTNTEAFFGQGTRLTVV.

This chain connects TRBV5-1 to TRBJ2-2; 10 positions agree with TRBD2. The J segment lost 4 bases and the V segment lost 4 bases, leaving 16 bases of the junction unmatched. The CDR3 consists of 19 residues. The germline gives CDR1 SGHRS, CDR2 YFSETQ. The CDR3 sequence is CASSRPLRTSGNRTGELFF. DNA of the CDR3: TGCGCCAGCAGCAGACCACTGAGGACTAGCGGTAATCGCACCGGGGAGCTGTTTTTT.

This clone has just one count. In DNA, the CDR3 is TGCGCCAGCAGCCAGAGGGAGGGCCGGAACATTCAGTACTTC. It codes for CASSQREGRNIQYF. The V and J genes are TRBV4-3 and TRBJ2-4; 7 bases are shared with TRBD2. CDR1 and CDR2 (germline): LGHNA, YSLEER. V lost 3 bases and J lost 7; bases outside the gene matches: 6. The CDR3 covers 14 residues.

This clone occurred once. CDR3 sequence (DNA): TGTGCCACCAGCATAGAGGCTGGAAACACCATATATTTT. Translating it yields CATSIEAGNTIYF. The rearrangement uses TRBV15 and TRBJ1-3; D is undetermined. V was cut by 4 bases and J by 2 bases, with 6 bases left in between. CDR1 is LNHNV and CDR2 is YYDKDF in the germline V gene (reference sequence). This CDR3 is built from 13 residues. The full variable domain, in which reference TRBV15 and TRBJ1-3 provide the parts outside the CDR3, is DAMVIQNPRYQVTQFGKPVTLSCSQTLNHNVMYWYQQKSSQAPKLLFHYYDKDFNNEADTPDNFQSRRPNTSFCFLDIRSPGLGDTAMYLCATSIEAGNTIYFGEGSWLTVV.

The V gene is TRBV18, the J gene TRBJ1-3; possibly TRBD1 for D (5 bases). The CDR3 runs to 16 residues. Trimming pared 3 bases from V and 3 bases from J, leaving 15 bases between. The germline V gene encodes CDR1 KGHSH and CDR2 LQKENI. The CDR3 loop is CASSPLGEFYGNTIYF. The DNA for the CDR3 is TGTGCCAGCTCACCCCTAGGGGAATTCTATGGAAACACCATATATTTT.

V is TRBV28 and J is TRBJ1-2; weak D call: TRBD1 (5 bases). In germline, CDR1 is MDHEN, CDR2 SYDVKM. This CDR3 region has 13 residues. Trimming removed 3 bases at V and 6 bases at J, with 11 bases between. CDR3 sequence (DNA): TGTGCCAGCAGTTTTCGAGTAGGGGATGGCTACACCTTC. Translated: CASSFRVGDGYTF.

This sequence joins TRBV5-1 and TRBJ1-5; D is possibly TRBD1 (5 bases). This CDR3 has 15 residues. The germline V and J ends were trimmed by 0 bases and 5 bases, with 12 bases remaining between them. Germline lookup yields CDR1 SGHRS and CDR2 YFSETQ. Here the CDR3 DNA reads TGCGCCAGCAGCTTGGTACCAGGGAAGGATCAGCCCCAGCATTTT. Translated, it gives CASSLVPGKDQPQHF. The variable domain in full, with the rest retrieved from reference TRBV5-1 and TRBJ1-5, is KAGVTQTPRYLIKTRGQQVTLSCSPISGHRSVSWYQQTPGQGLQFLFEYFSETQRNKGNFPGRFSGRQFSNSRSEMNVSTLELGDSALYLCASSLVPGKDQPQHFGDGTRLSIL.

The chain is built from TRBV28 and TRBJ1-1, with 9 positions matching TRBD1. The CDR3 runs to 13 residues. V lost 7 bases to trimming and J lost 6 bases; unmatched junction nucleotides: 6. Germline V gives CDR1 MDHEN, CDR2 SYDVKM. The CDR3 is CASTETGGPEAFF. Here the CDR3 DNA reads TGTGCCAGCACCGAAACAGGGGGCCCTGAAGCTTTCTTT.

The rearrangement uses TRBV18 and TRBJ2-1, with 7 positions matching TRBD1. The junction had 6 bases not matched to a gene; V was cut back by 3 bases and J by 4 bases. The CDR3 runs 15 residues. The germline CDR1 and CDR2 sequences are KGHSH and LQKENI. CDR3 coding DNA: TGTGCCAGCTCACCGCGGCGACAGGGATACAATGAGCAGTTCTTC. The encoded protein is CASSPRRQGYNEQFF. Full variable domain (outside the CDR3, taken from reference TRBV18 and TRBJ2-1): NAGVMQNPRHLVRRRGQEARLRCSPMKGHSHVYWYRQLPEEGLKFMVYLQKENIIDESGMPKERFSAEFPKEGPSILRIQQVVRGDSAAYFCASSPRRQGYNEQFFGPGTRLTVL.

This chain uses TRBV7-8 with TRBJ1-5, with TRBD1 matching over 10 bases. V was pared by 5 bases and J by 7 bases, with 11 bases of the junction left unmatched. The CDR3 contains 16 residues. The germline gives CDR1 SGHVS, CDR2 FQNEAQ. The CDR3 bases are TGTGCCAGCAGCAGCCGGGACAGGGGAGGATTACAGCCCCAGCATTTT. Translation gives CASSSRDRGGLQPQHF.

This chain links TRBV5-5 with TRBJ1-5; 9 nucleotides agree with TRBD1. V dropped 4 bases and J dropped 6; count of bases not matched to a gene: 5. The CDR3 extends over 14 amino acids. CDR1 and CDR2 from the germline V gene are SGHKS and YYEKEE (reference sequence). DNA of the CDR3: TGTGCCAGCAGCACGGGACAGGGCGGTCAGCCCCAGCATTTT. It translates to CASSTGQGGQPQHF. Complete variable domain (other parts from reference TRBV5-5 and TRBJ1-5): DAGVTQSPTHLIKTRGQQVTLRCSPISGHKSVSWYQQVLGQGPQFIFQYYEKEERGRGNFPDRFSARQFPNYSSELNVNALLLGDSALYLCASSTGQGGQPQHFGDGTRLSIL.

The rearrangement uses TRBV19 and TRBJ1-1, with D hard to call. V dropped 3 bases and J dropped 1 base, with 15 bases sitting between them. The CDR3 contains 16 residues. Germline values: CDR1 LNHDA, CDR2 SQIVND (reference sequence). As DNA, the CDR3 is TGTGCCAGTAGTATTCGCGCGGCCGCAGGGAACACTGAAGCTTTCTTT. This encodes CASSIRAAAGNTEAFF.

The chain couples TRBV28 to TRBJ1-3; the match to TRBD1 covers 9 bases. Germline V gene data show CDR1 as MDHEN and CDR2 as SYDVKM. After removal of 5 bases from V and 4 bases from J, the junction contained 18 bases not matched to a gene. The CDR3 is made up of 19 amino acids. CDR3 in amino acids: CASSEGTGLAGGSGNTIYF. CDR3 bases: TGTGCCAGCAGTGAGGGGACAGGGTTGGCCGGGGGATCAGGAAACACCATATATTTT.

The chain recombines TRBV5-1 with TRBJ2-7; the D is unclear. The CDR3 consists of 12 residues. Germline loops: CDR1 SGHRS, CDR2 YFSETQ. V was cut by 0 bases and J by 8 bases, with 9 bases left in between. CDR3: CASSLDLGKQYF. CDR3 bases: TGCGCCAGCAGCTTGGACTTGGGAAAGCAGTACTTC.

This clone was found once. The rearrangement uses TRBV27 and TRBJ2-1, with D possibly being TRBD2 (6 bases). Germline V gene lookup returns CDR1 MNHEY and CDR2 SMNVEV (reference sequence). The CDR3 is 15 amino acids. V lost 2 bases, J lost 0 bases, and 8 bases lay in between. The chain's CDR3 is CASSLLTSSYNEQFF. For the CDR3, the DNA is TGTGCCAGCAGTTTACTGACTAGCTCCTACAATGAGCAGTTCTTC.

This clone was seen only once. Other DNA sequences of this sample code for an identical CDR3. The chain links TRBV5-1 to TRBJ1-3; no definite D call. V lost 1 base and J 0 bases, leaving 5 bases between the germline ends. The CDR3 spans 14 residues. Germline assignment: CDR1 SGHRS and CDR2 YFSETQ. The CDR3 here is CASSLTDSGNTIYF. The CDR3 DNA reads TGCGCCAGCAGCTTGACAGACTCTGGAAACACCATATATTTT.

The chain joins TRBV27 to TRBJ2-7; perhaps TRBD2 as D (6 bases). This CDR3 is built from 15 residues. Germline-derived CDR1 and CDR2 are MNHEY and SMNVEV (reference sequence). Trimming took 6 bases from V and 0 from J, leaving 15 bases between them. The CDR3 DNA reads TGTGCCAGCAGAGTCCCCCCGGACTACTCCTACGAGCAGTACTTC. It specifies CASRVPPDYSYEQYF.

The table lists this clone with a count of one. The chain combines TRBV6-1 with TRBJ1-4, with TRBD1 identical over 8 bases. Germline CDR1 and CDR2: MNHNS and SASEGT. The CDR3 is made up of 14 amino acids. The junction had 3 bases not matched to a gene; V was cut back by 5 bases and J by 4 bases. The CDR3 DNA follows: TGTGCCAGCAGTCCAGACAGGGGTAATGAAAAACTGTTTTTT. This encodes CASSPDRGNEKLFF.

The CDR3: CASSLDTATDTQYF. The CDR3 DNA reads as TGTGCCAGCAGCTTAGACACGGCGACAGATACGCAGTATTTT. The gene calls are TRBV11-3 and TRBJ2-3; D is unresolved. This CDR3 spans 14 amino acids. Germline CDR1 SGHNT, CDR2 YENEEA. V was pared by 0 bases and J by 3 bases, with 7 bases between.